This TCR beta chain was identified during a study of cytomegalovirus exposure and HLA in healthy donors. Study overall: Most genotyped donors, 65% to 90% of more than 300, had Caucasian-associated genetic ancestry. Study observations and caveats: It was assumed in the presence/absence analyses that sequencing depth was roughly uniform across donors.

Germline V gives CDR1 MNHNY, CDR2 SVGAGI (reference sequence). The V and J ends lost 4 bases and 5 bases, in that order; junction bases with no gene match: 9. The CDR3 length is 16 residues. Note on this clone: The antigen is undetermined.

The PCR had 60 Vbeta and 13 Jbeta primers. Sequencing used immunoSEQ multiplex PCR; TCRdb keeps in-frame clones, though not all of them. The table has some 160,000 clones, 70% to 85% seen once. The source of this sequence is a male donor in good health and CMV-seronegative. This chain links TRBV6-6 with TRBJ2-3, with TRBD2 matching over 10 bases. What was sequenced was PBMCs. The CDR3 loop reads CASSSESGGARDTQYF. The CDR3 region has the DNA TGTGCCAGCAGTTCGGAAAGCGGGGGGGCCAGAGATACGCAGTATTTT.